Reported below is one TCR beta chain. Its antigen is undetermined. The length of the CDR3 is 15 residues. CDR1 is LGHDT, CDR2 YNNKEL, per germline (reference sequence). The sample comes from a study of monozygotic twins with inflammatory bowel disease. Study-level findings and limits: Differences in immunosuppressive treatment may have been a source of added variability in patient repertoires. Among IBD patients, fewer clonotypes were shared with others than among healthy twins, especially with disease activity. Healthy co-twins had higher TCRbeta inverse Simpson diversity than their IBD twins.

Collection yielded approximately 2.3 ml of blood per donor. TCRdb reprocessed the 5' RACE reads, with one entry per CDR3 protein and no DNA. In total, the table holds some 440,000 distinct CDR3 sequences. The chain recombines TRBV3-1 with TRBJ1-2. The source is a human donor with ulcerative colitis or Crohn's disease, or a healthy co-twin of an affected twin (not recorded which). Sequencing was performed on blood. CDR3 residues: CASSSRAGGDDGYTF.